This TCR beta chain derives from a study of tumor-infiltrating lymphocytes in primary liver carcinoma. At the level of the study: Sequencing of the samples generated roughly 3.5 to 7.5 million productive TCRbeta reads, with similar yields across tissue types.

Co-extracted RNA and DNA came from about 20-30 mg of unsorted bulk tissue. The patients, who had chronic HBV infection, were treatment-naive (untreated). TCR beta cDNA was reverse-transcribed from 450 to 500 ng of total RNA. The reaction used a constant-region primer and ProtoScript II reverse transcriptase. Investigators got TCR beta libraries out of three nested multiplex PCR rounds, done with slightly modified ARM-PCR. A C-beta reverse primer was combined with TRBV1-TRBV30 forward primers in the first two PCR rounds, and each round had around 11 cycles. From the multiplex PCR reads, TCRdb called clonotypes with MiXCR, one entry per CDR3 protein. The data show just under 45,000 distinct CDR3 sequences, with about three quarters seen just once and about 18% held by the top ten. V was cut by 10 bases and J by 5 bases, with 15 bases left in between. Germline V CDR1 and CDR2: MNHNS, SASEGT. The CDR3 spans 13 residues.

The chain is built from TRBV6-1 and TRBJ1-5; D not certain. This receptor was identified in a middle-aged man with primary liver carcinoma and hepatitis B virus infection. Sequenced material: liver tumor tissue from sampling region 2. The subset: tumor region T2, inferior pole. CDR3 loop: CANCEMSHQPQHF. The CDR3 DNA is TGTGCCAACTGTGAAATGAGCCATCAGCCCCAGCATTTT.